These T cell receptor beta chains were read from a single sample in a study of T-cell memory formation after mild COVID-19. TCRdb processed the 5' RACE reads anew with MiXCR; each CDR3 protein has one entry. Counted here are more than 300,000 distinct CDR3 sequences, 20% to 25% occurring once; the ten biggest clones make up approximately 22%. Sequencing used PBMCs or a T cell subset sorted from them (not recorded which). These receptors all stem from a man aged 18 to 30 who had mild COVID-19 (a few samples of this study predate the infection). Cell type and time point are not known. The conserved cysteine and the conserved F or W are not part of the CDR3 here. Size is omitted from some rows. Given values are once, few, many or a class for expanded clones.

clone_size	v_call	j_call	cdr3_aa
few	TRBV7-2	TRBJ2-5	ASSLGGVGVY
-	TRBV4-3	TRBJ1-1	ASSQFLGRDEAF
few	TRBV12-3/TRBV12-4	TRBJ2-5	ASSLLTGETQY
many	TRBV6-2/TRBV6-3	TRBJ2-1	ASSPTTYNEQF
many	TRBV7-2	TRBJ2-3	ASSPQGHPYDTQY
-	TRBV12-3/TRBV12-4	TRBJ2-3	ASSPTGRRDTQY
few	TRBV20-1	TRBJ2-1	SAGRAGAHNEQF
-	TRBV20-1	TRBJ1-5	SARGTNRDRIPIVDQPQH
-	TRBV7-9	TRBJ2-1	ASSLPIGVGYYNEQF
-	TRBV5-4	TRBJ2-5	ASSLAGAVETQY
-	TRBV4-1	TRBJ2-7	ASSQVGGTYEQY
-	TRBV7-2	TRBJ1-1	ASSGGRWTEAF
-	TRBV4-3	TRBJ2-2	ASSQFDRDLTGELF
-	TRBV4-2	TRBJ2-1	ASSQDPGKDEQF
-	TRBV7-9	TRBJ2-7	ASSHPWGPYYEQY
-	TRBV5-1	TRBJ2-3	ASKPGQGTDTQY
few	TRBV10-2	TRBJ1-5	ASSEFRQLQPQH
-	TRBV6-2/TRBV6-3	TRBJ1-3	ASMKGQLSGNTIY
few	TRBV4-2	TRBJ1-4	ASSHWGGSNEKLF
-	TRBV4-3	TRBJ1-2	ASSHPGGGHYGYT
-	TRBV29-1	TRBJ2-2	SWRGFNTGELF
-	TRBV5-6	TRBJ1-2	ASSSKGGSYGYT
-	TRBV12-3/TRBV12-4	TRBJ1-6	ASFLSGSNSPLH
-	TRBV12-3/TRBV12-4	TRBJ2-5	ASSWIQETQY
few	TRBV6-5	TRBJ1-5	ASSYRGVGPQH
few	TRBV15	TRBJ2-1	ATRETSGDFIEQF
-	TRBV5-6	TRBJ1-5	ASSRRDTNQTQH
few	TRBV6-2/TRBV6-3	TRBJ2-7	ASSYLRAGFTYEQY
-	TRBV7-6	TRBJ2-1	ASGLAGFNEQF
many	TRBV7-9	TRBJ2-1	ASSPGKGASYNEQF
-	TRBV10-3	TRBJ1-1	AISGNTGSGTEAF
many	TRBV12-3/TRBV12-4	TRBJ2-5	ASSRPTSGQETQY
few	TRBV2	TRBJ2-3	ASSEVLSTTDTQY
-	TRBV9	TRBJ2-1	ASRDSGSSYNEQF
-	TRBV6-5	TRBJ2-5	ASSPAGLAVQETQY
-	TRBV6-2/TRBV6-3	TRBJ2-5	ASSYLGQSMETQY
few	TRBV12-3/TRBV12-4	TRBJ2-3	ASSLVDRGPY
few	TRBV5-1	TRBJ2-5	ASSLDRIQETQY
few	TRBV6-5	TRBJ2-3	ASSIKRLPTDTQY
few	TRBV18	TRBJ1-1	ASSLIQGGTEAF
-	TRBV7-8	TRBJ2-5	ASSHRQASQETQY
-	TRBV12-3/TRBV12-4	TRBJ1-2	ASSSQGIGGYT
few	TRBV12-3/TRBV12-4	TRBJ2-2	ASRTFTTGELF
few	TRBV6-1	TRBJ1-2	ASSEDAQVYGYT
few	TRBV18	TRBJ2-7	ASSPEAVRYEQY
few	TRBV5-6	TRBJ1-6	ASSLGGGTSPLH
few	TRBV28	TRBJ1-2	ASSPGASVNYGYT
-	TRBV5-1	TRBJ1-1	ASSLAVGAREAF
-	TRBV12-3/TRBV12-4	TRBJ1-1	ASSPGQGFAEAF
many	TRBV11-2	TRBJ2-5	ASSLGVGGLEETQY
few	TRBV5-1	TRBJ1-2	ASSLGPIPQNLLNYGYT
-	TRBV20-1	TRBJ1-4	SARDSPTNEKLF
few	TRBV10-3	TRBJ2-3	AIKAQGASTDTQY
-	TRBV10-2	TRBJ2-1	ASSLAGVHEQF
few	TRBV19	TRBJ2-5	ASSEVQGGTQY
-	TRBV6-6	TRBJ2-3	ASSYQLGTGKFSADTQY
many	TRBV12-3/TRBV12-4	TRBJ1-1	ASSFWGATEAF
-	TRBV7-8	TRBJ2-3	ASSLGGRGGTDTQY